These 22 T cell receptor beta chains were all obtained from the same sample, sequenced in a study of T cells after somatic rescue of genetic block. Repertoires were generated with immunoSEQ multiplex PCR, while TCRdb's copy carries only in-frame clones and drops some. The sample comprises under 15,000 clones, 60% to 75% of which are singletons, and approximately 20% rests with the top ten. Sequenced sample: peripheral blood mononuclear cells (PBMCs). The receptors originated from a boy aged 10-17 years.

CDR3 region: CASSLAGQVRSGANVLTF. CDR3 in DNA: TGTGCCAGCAGCTTAGCGGGGCAGGTCCGCTCTGGGGCCAACGTCCTGACTTTC. This sequence joins TRBV11-1 and TRBJ2-6; tentative D call: TRBD1 (5 bases). V lost 0 bases and J lost 0, with 12 bases in between. The CDR3 loop spans 18 amino acids. Germline CDR1 SGHAT, CDR2 FQDESV (reference sequence). Based on the CDR3 plus reference TRBV11-1 and TRBJ2-6, the full variable domain is EAEVAQSPRYKITEKSQAVAFWCDPISGHATLYWYRQILGQGPELLVQFQDESVVDDSQLPKDRFSAERLKGVDSTLKIQPAELGDSAMYLCASSLAGQVRSGANVLTFGAGSRLTVL.

The chain couples TRBV6-6 to TRBJ2-1, with 9 positions matching TRBD2. The ends lost 10 bases at V and 7 bases at J; junction bases unmatched: 8. The CDR3 consists of 13 residues. Looked up from germline, CDR1 is MNHNY and CDR2 is SVGAGI (reference sequence). The DNA for the CDR3 is TGTGCCACCCGAAACCTAGCGGGAAATGAGCAGTTCTTC. This translates into CATRNLAGNEQFF.

This clone was seen just once. The gene calls are TRBV27 and TRBJ2-5; 8 bases match TRBD2. Unmatched junction bases numbered 5, after V lost 4 bases and J lost 1 base. The CDR3 is 15 residues long. Looked up from germline, CDR1 is MNHEY and CDR2 is SMNVEV (reference sequence). The CDR3 is CASSSLAGGQETQYF. For the CDR3, the DNA is TGTGCCAGCAGTTCCCTCGCGGGGGGCCAAGAGACCCAGTACTTC.

This rearrangement joins TRBV25-1 to TRBJ2-6, with D tentatively TRBD2 (6 bases). Germline V gene sequence: CDR1 MGHDK, CDR2 SYGVNS. The CDR3 runs 16 residues. The V gene lost 1 base and the J gene lost 4 bases, with 11 bases spanning the gap. CDR3 nucleotide sequence: TGTGCCAGCAGTGAATCTGGGAGGACCGGGGCCAACGTCCTGACTTTC. Its protein is CASSESGRTGANVLTF.

For the CDR3, the DNA is TGTGCCAGCAGGTTCCCGGGTCCGCCTAAATACAATGAGCAGTTCTTC. The encoded protein is CASRFPGPPKYNEQFF. The V gene is TRBV7-6, the J gene TRBJ2-1; no firm D call. CDR1 SGHVS and CDR2 FNYEAQ come from the germline V gene. Trimming cost V 6 bases and J 4 bases, with 19 bases left between them. The CDR3 has 16 residues.

J is TRBJ2-2 and V is TRBV6-1; tentative D call: TRBD1 (6 bases). The ends were cut back, 5 bases at V and 0 bases at J, with 10 bases in the middle. Per the germline V gene, CDR1 is MNHNS and CDR2 is SASEGT. This CDR3 is 15 amino acids long. The CDR3 nucleotides read TGTGCCAGCAGTATACAGGGACCGAACACCGGGGAGCTGTTTTTT. Its translation is CASSIQGPNTGELFF.

This clone was observed a few times. This rearrangement joins TRBV30 to TRBJ2-1; D not certain. V dropped 2 bases and J dropped 4 bases, with 6 bases sitting between them. Germline V gene lookup returns CDR1 GTSNPN and CDR2 SVGIG (reference sequence). CDR3 length equals 12 residues. CDR3 amino acids: CAWSRSYNEQFF. In nucleotides, the CDR3 is TGTGCCTGGAGTCGCTCATACAATGAGCAGTTCTTC. Full variable domain (rest looked up from reference TRBV30 and TRBJ2-1): SQTIHQWPATLVQPVGSPLSLECTVEGTSNPNLYWYRQAAGRGLQLLFYSVGIGQISSEVPQNLSASRPQDRQFILSSKKLLLSDSGFYLCAWSRSYNEQFFGPGTRLTVL.

This clone was seen a handful of times. J is TRBJ1-1 and V is TRBV27; D is ambiguous. V was pared by 4 bases and J by 2 bases, with 5 bases between. This CDR3 is built from 12 residues. CDR1 and CDR2 from the germline V gene are MNHEY and SMNVEV (reference sequence). CDR3 in DNA: TGTGCCAGCAGTTCCCCAAACACTGAAGCTTTCTTT. It encodes CASSSPNTEAFF.

By its share, this clone is large. The V call is TRBV5-4, the J call TRBJ1-3, with D unclear. CDR3 size: 12 residues. CDR1 and CDR2 from the germline V gene are SGHNT and YYREEE (reference sequence). V was shortened by 3 bases and J by 9 bases, with 10 bases between the two germline ends. CDR3 loop: CASSSPPSTIYF. The CDR3, as DNA: TGTGCCAGCAGCTCTCCCCCGAGCACCATATATTTT.

The chain recombines TRBV5-1 with TRBJ2-7; D not certain. This CDR3 spans 13 amino acids. CDR1 and CDR2 from the germline V gene are SGHRS and YFSETQ. Trimming removed 3 bases at V and 1 base at J, with 8 bases between. The DNA of the CDR3 is TGCGCCAGCAGCTCCTCCCCTTCCTACGAGCAGTACTTC. Protein: CASSSSPSYEQYF.

This clone was detected once. The chain joins TRBV7-9 to TRBJ2-3; D is possibly TRBD2 (6 bases). With 5 bases removed from V and 4 bases from J, the gap between germline ends came to 7 bases. CDR3 size: 12 residues. Germline CDR1 is SEHNR and CDR2 is FQNEAQ (reference sequence). The CDR3 region is CASSPGADTQYF. The CDR3 nucleotides read TGTGCCAGCAGCCCGGGGGCAGATACGCAGTATTTT. Drawing the rest from reference TRBV7-9 and TRBJ2-3, the complete variable domain is DTGVSQNPRHKITKRGQNVTFRCDPISEHNRLYWYRQTLGQGPEFLTYFQNEAQLEKSRLLSDRFSAERPKGSFSTLEIQRTEQGDSAMYLCASSPGADTQYFGPGTRLTVL.

This chain connects TRBV5-5 to TRBJ1-1; D gene unclear. The CDR3 covers 13 residues. Trimming took 6 bases from V and 1 from J, leaving 10 bases between them. CDR1 and CDR2 (germline): SGHKS, YYEKEE (reference sequence). The CDR3 sequence is CASITEGNTEAFF. The CDR3 DNA reads TGTGCCAGCATAACAGAGGGGAACACTGAAGCTTTCTTT.

The chain links TRBV5-8 to TRBJ2-5; TRBD2 matches 13 bases. The CDR3 runs to 16 residues. Trimming cost V 5 bases and J 2 bases; bases outside gene matches: 6. Germline CDR1 reads SGHTS; CDR2 reads YDEGEE. CDR3 residues: CASSLGLAGVQETQYF. CDR3 bases: TGTGCCAGCAGTTTAGGACTAGCGGGAGTACAAGAGACCCAGTACTTC.

This chain uses TRBV6-5 with TRBJ2-7, with 11 bases that match TRBD2. V lost 4 bases, J lost 0 bases, and 5 bases stayed unmatched. The CDR3 is made up of 16 amino acids. Germline values: CDR1 MNHEY, CDR2 SVGAGI. Here the CDR3 DNA reads TGTGCCAGCAGTTCCGAACTAGCGGGAGACTCCTACGAGCAGTACTTC. Residues: CASSSELAGDSYEQYF.

The chain joins TRBV27 to TRBJ2-5; 14 bases map to TRBD2. The CDR3 covers 16 residues. J was trimmed by 4 bases and V by 2 bases; bases with no gene match: 3. In germline, CDR1 is MNHEY, CDR2 SMNVEV (reference sequence). The DNA of the CDR3 is TGTGCCAGCAGTTTAGGACTAGCGGGAGGTGTAGAGACCCAGTACTTC. Translated, it gives CASSLGLAGGVETQYF.

The chain carries TRBV28 and TRBJ2-2; perhaps D is TRBD1 or TRBD2 (6 bases each). V lost 2 bases and J 4 bases, leaving 17 bases between the germline ends. In germline, CDR1 is MDHEN, CDR2 SYDVKM. The CDR3 totals 17 residues. The CDR3 loop is CASSLHGTPRGTGELFF. As DNA, the CDR3 is TGTGCCAGCAGTTTACACGGGACTCCCAGGGGCACCGGGGAGCTGTTTTTT.

The chain carries TRBV7-2 and TRBJ2-7; TRBD2 agrees at 9 bases. This CDR3 has 17 residues. Germline V gene lookup returns CDR1 SGHTA and CDR2 FQGNSA. The trim removed 0 bases at V and 7 bases at J, leaving 13 bases unmatched. The CDR3 reads CASSLARRTSDLGEQYF. In DNA, the CDR3 is TGTGCCAGCAGCTTAGCTCGGAGGACTAGCGACTTGGGGGAGCAGTACTTC.

This chain connects TRBV4-1 to TRBJ2-7; 13 bases match TRBD2. The CDR3 totals 17 residues. Germline V lookup: CDR1 MGHRA, CDR2 YSYEKL. Losses at the gene ends were 2 bases for V and 2 bases for J; bases not matched to a gene: 6. As DNA, the CDR3 is TGCGCCAGCAGCCAATTCTTTACTAGCGGGAGGGCCTACGAGCAGTACTTC. This translates into CASSQFFTSGRAYEQYF.

The J gene is TRBJ2-5, the V gene TRBV7-3, with D possibly TRBD2 on 5 matching bases. CDR3 length: 13 amino acids. Trimming shortened V by 5 bases and J by 1 base, and 8 bases separated the two germline ends. The V gene's germline CDR1 is SGHTA and CDR2 FQGTGA. This chain's CDR3 is CASSRGFQETQYF. CDR3 sequence (DNA): TGTGCCAGCAGCCGGGGTTTCCAAGAGACCCAGTACTTC.

This clone was observed a handful of times. V and J are TRBV15 and TRBJ2-1; no definite D call. Trimming removed 0 bases from V and 5 bases from J, with 20 bases in between. There are 18 residues in the CDR3. Germline loops: CDR1 LNHNV, CDR2 YYDKDF (reference sequence). The CDR3 DNA is TGTGCCACCAGCAGAGATAGCCGTCTGAGTCGGATCAACAATGAGCAGTTCTTC. Its translation: CATSRDSRLSRINNEQFF.

The count of this clone is one. The chain combines TRBV5-6 with TRBJ1-2, with 12 bases matching TRBD1. The CDR3 is made up of 17 amino acids. The germline V gene has CDR1 SGHDT and CDR2 YYEEEE. Trimming at V came to 1 base and at J to 4 bases, leaving 8 bases not matched to a gene. This CDR3 reads CASSLWDRGRAGYGYTF. CDR3 DNA sequence: TGTGCCAGCAGCTTGTGGGACAGGGGGCGCGCTGGCTATGGCTACACCTTC.

This clone has just a few counts. The CDR3 nucleotides are TGTGCCAGCAGTGAAGTGAACATTCAGTACTTC. Protein: CASSEVNIQYF. V is TRBV6-1 and J is TRBJ2-4, with D unclear. CDR3 length: 11 residues. CDR1 is MNHNS and CDR2 is SASEGT in the germline V gene. V was trimmed by 1 base and J by 7 bases, leaving 2 bases between them.